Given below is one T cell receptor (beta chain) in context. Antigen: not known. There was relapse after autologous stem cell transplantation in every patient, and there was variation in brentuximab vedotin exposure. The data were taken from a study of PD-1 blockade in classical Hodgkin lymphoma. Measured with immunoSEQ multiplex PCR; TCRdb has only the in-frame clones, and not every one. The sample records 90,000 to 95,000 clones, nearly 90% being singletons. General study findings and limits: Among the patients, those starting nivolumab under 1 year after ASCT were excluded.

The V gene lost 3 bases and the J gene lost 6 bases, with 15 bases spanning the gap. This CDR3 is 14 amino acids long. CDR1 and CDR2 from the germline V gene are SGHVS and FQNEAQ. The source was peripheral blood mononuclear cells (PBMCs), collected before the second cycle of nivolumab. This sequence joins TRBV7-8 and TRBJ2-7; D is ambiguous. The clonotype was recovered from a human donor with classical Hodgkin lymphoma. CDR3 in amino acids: CASSFNARRSEQYF. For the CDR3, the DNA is TGTGCCAGCAGCTTTAACGCAAGGCGTTCCGAGCAGTACTTC.